This T cell receptor (beta chain) was observed in a study of cytomegalovirus exposure and HLA in healthy donors. Study observations and caveats: The later analysis indicated that the majority of CMV-associated TCR beta chains appeared HLA-restricted.

Turning to this clone: The antigen is unknown.

It was with 60 Vbeta and 13 Jbeta primers that the PCR ran. As originally analysed: Per a later analysis, the number of unique TCR beta chains was some 82 million, of which 9 million to 12 million were shared. Method: immunoSEQ multiplex PCR; TCRdb's copy keeps in-frame clones and lacks some. V, J and clone size were drawn from that table, and D and trimming were deduced from the DNA. The profile covers 120,000 or so clones, with about 85% appearing a single time and 3.5% to 4% taken by the ten largest. The TCR originated in a man between 18 and 35 years old in good health and CMV-seropositive. Sequencing was performed on PBMCs.

The CDR3 here is CASSPSDFYEQYF. For the CDR3, the DNA is TGTGCCAGCAGCCCCTCCGACTTTTACGAGCAGTACTTC. This sequence joins TRBV7-2 and TRBJ2-7; D call uncertain. The CDR3 contains 13 residues. CDR1 is SGHTA and CDR2 is FQGNSA in the germline V gene. The germline V and J ends were trimmed by 5 bases and 4 bases, with 12 bases remaining between them.